This T cell receptor beta chain is from a study of cytomegalovirus exposure and HLA in healthy donors. Germline V gene data show CDR1 as SEHNR and CDR2 as FQNEAQ (reference sequence). This CDR3 is 13 amino acids long. V lost 5 bases and J lost 7; bases outside the gene matches: 4. PCR involved 60 Vbeta and 13 Jbeta primers. In the authors' methods: An analysis that came later counted 80 million or so unique TCR beta chains, around 12 million shared. TCRdb's copy holds only in-frame clones and misses some; the assay was immunoSEQ multiplex PCR. V and J calls and clone size are as listed in that table; D and trimming were resolved from the DNA. Counted here are over 150,000 clones, roughly four fifths occurring once; the ten biggest clones make up 2.5% to 4%.

The receptor was derived from a woman in her twenties or thirties in good health and CMV-seropositive. The chain joins TRBV7-9 to TRBJ1-5, with 8 bases lining up with TRBD1. The sequencing input was PBMCs. The CDR3 loop is CASSIQGGQPQHF. The CDR3 DNA reads as TGTGCCAGCAGCATACAGGGGGGGCAGCCCCAGCATTTT.